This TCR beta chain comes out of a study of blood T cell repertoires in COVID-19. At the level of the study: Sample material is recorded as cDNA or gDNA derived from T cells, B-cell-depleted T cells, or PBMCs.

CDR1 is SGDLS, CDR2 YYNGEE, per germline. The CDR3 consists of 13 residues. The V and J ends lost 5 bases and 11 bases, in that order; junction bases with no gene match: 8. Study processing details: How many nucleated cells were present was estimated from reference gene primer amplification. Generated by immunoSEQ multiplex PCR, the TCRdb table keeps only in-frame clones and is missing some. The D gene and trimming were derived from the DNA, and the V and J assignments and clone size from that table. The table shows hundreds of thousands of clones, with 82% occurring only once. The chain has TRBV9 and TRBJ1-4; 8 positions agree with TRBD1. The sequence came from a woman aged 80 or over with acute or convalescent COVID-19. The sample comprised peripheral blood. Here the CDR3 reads CASSDQQGVKLFF. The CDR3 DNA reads TGTGCCAGCAGTGACCAACAGGGGGTCAAACTGTTTTTT.